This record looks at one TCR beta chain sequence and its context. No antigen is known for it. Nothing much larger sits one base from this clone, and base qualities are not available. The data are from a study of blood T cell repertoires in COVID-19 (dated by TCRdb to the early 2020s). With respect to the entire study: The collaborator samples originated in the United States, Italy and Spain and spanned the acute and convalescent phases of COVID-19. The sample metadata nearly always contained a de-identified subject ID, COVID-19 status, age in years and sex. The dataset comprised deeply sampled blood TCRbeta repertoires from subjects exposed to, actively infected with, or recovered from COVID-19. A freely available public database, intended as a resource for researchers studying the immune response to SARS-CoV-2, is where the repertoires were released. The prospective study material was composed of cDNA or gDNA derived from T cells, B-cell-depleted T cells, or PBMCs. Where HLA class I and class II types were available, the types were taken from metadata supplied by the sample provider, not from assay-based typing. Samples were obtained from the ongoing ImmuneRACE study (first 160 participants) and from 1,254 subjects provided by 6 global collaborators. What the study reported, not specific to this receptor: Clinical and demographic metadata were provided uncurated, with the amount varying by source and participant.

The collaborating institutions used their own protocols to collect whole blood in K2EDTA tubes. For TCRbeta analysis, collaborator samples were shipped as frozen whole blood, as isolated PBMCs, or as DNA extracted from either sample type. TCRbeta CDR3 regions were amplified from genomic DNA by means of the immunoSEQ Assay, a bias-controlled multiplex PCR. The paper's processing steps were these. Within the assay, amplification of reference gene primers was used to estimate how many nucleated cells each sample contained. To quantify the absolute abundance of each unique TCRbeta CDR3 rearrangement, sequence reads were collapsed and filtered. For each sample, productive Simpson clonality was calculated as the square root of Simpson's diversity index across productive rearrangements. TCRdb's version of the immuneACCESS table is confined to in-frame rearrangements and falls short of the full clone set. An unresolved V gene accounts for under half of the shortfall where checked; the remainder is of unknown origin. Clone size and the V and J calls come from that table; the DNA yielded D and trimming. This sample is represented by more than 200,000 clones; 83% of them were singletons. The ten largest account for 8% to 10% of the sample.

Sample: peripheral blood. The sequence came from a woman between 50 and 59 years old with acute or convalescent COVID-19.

The DNA is TGTGCCAGTAGTCGCGGGAGCTCAACTAATGAAAAACTGTTTTTT. Its translation is CASSRGSSTNEKLFF. This chain is built from TRBV19 and TRBJ1-4; too little of a D gene remains to name it. Per the germline V gene (reference sequence), LNHDA is the CDR1 and SQIVND is the CDR2. The CDR3 goes from the cysteine to the phenylalanine over 15 residues. The entry retains the CDR3 DNA only, 45 bases that are in frame from base 1. V is pared back by 5 bases and J by 0 bases, with 10 bases lying between the germline termini.